This T cell receptor (beta chain) was observed in a study of blood T cell repertoires in COVID-19. Looking at the study overall: COVID-19 samples from acute and convalescent phases originated in the United States, Italy and Spain. PBMCs, B-cell-depleted T cells, or T cells were the source of the cDNA or gDNA that made up the material.

The authors' processing: Estimated nucleated cell counts came from reference gene primer amplification. Here immunoSEQ multiplex PCR was the method, and the copy in TCRdb shows in-frame clones only, minus some. The V and J calls and clone size are taken from that table; D and trimming were inferred from the DNA. The table includes 190,000 or so clones, roughly nine tenths detected once. The CDR3 length is 16 residues. CDR1 and CDR2 from the germline V gene are SGHVS and FNYEAQ. Trimming at V came to 4 bases and at J to 4 bases, leaving 7 bases not matched to a gene. Before being deemed recovered, Cohort 3 donors had two negative PCRs, clearance, or symptom resolution.

The material sequenced was PBMCs or T cells enriched from blood (not recorded which). V is TRBV7-6 and J is TRBJ2-1, with 10 bases identical to TRBD2. The receptor was isolated from a woman aged 18-29 years who had recovered from COVID-19. The DNA of the CDR3 is TGTGCCAGCAGCTCCCCACTAGCGGGGCTATACAATGAGCAGTTCTTC. This encodes CASSSPLAGLYNEQFF. The full variable domain, its missing parts supplied by reference TRBV7-6 and TRBJ2-1, is GAGVSQSPRYKVTKRGQDVALRCDPISGHVSLYWYRQALGQGPEFLTYFNYEAQQDKSGLPNDRFSAERPEGSISTLTIQRTEQRDSAMYRCASSSPLAGLYNEQFFGPGTRLTVL.